This T cell receptor beta chain comes out of a study of cytotoxic CD8 clonotypes in ibrutinib-treated CLL (dated by TCRdb to the early 2020s). Turning to the overall study: The cohort included around 16 treatment-naive and about a dozen relapsed/refractory patients; 17 were IGHV unmutated. Responses were partial in around 25 patients and complete in 2; after median approximately 69 months follow-up, about 15 stayed in remission and roughly twelve progressed. The response samples were drawn at a median of approximately twelve months into treatment, with a range of about 6 to 40 months. On average, each sample yielded roughly 260,000 productive templates and tens of thousands of productive rearrangements. Of the roughly 90 people in the trial, 26 had longitudinal samples available. Cryopreserved peripheral blood mononuclear cells were obtained before treatment, at response, and at either sustained remission or disease progression. Every remission and progressive disease sample was obtained while ibrutinib was still being received by the patients. Overall study results and their limits: Baseline clonality was found to be higher than that of age-matched healthy donors and was strongly correlated with circulating CD8+ T-cell counts. Sustained-remission and progressing patients did not have matched sampling times, and lymph node repertoires were not examined. Public clonotypes were rare and either shrank or stayed stable during treatment, and the rise in clonality at ibrutinib response reflected expansion of private clonotypes. An increase in clonality was observed at ibrutinib response, with clonality remaining stable during sustained remission and falling back toward baseline at progression.

Note on this clone: No antigen is known for it. Base qualities were left out, and no much larger clone turns up one base away.

The goal of deep resolution MiSeq sequencing was a depth between 1 in 1 million and 1 in 200,000 T cells, and coverage averaged 10x per clonotype. The immunoSEQ hsTCRB Kit was used to generate TCR beta libraries. The study's processing was this. Data were analyzed with ImmunoSEQ Data Assistant and ImmunoSEQ Analyzer, with V, D and J genes assigned per IMGT definitions. Clonality, which ranges from 0 to 1, was calculated as one minus the normalized Shannon entropy of productive rearrangement frequencies. Only overrepresented clonotypes making up at least 0.05% of each patient's repertoire were included in the public clonotype analysis. Repertoires from around 13 age-matched healthy donors in immuneACCESS were used as clonality controls. TCRdb's version of the immuneACCESS table is confined to in-frame rearrangements and falls short of the full clone set. An unresolved V gene accounts for under half of the shortfall where checked; the remainder is of unknown origin. Clone size and the V and J calls come from that table; the DNA yielded D and trimming. For this sample the table gives 160,000 or so clones, of which roughly four fifths were detected only once. The top ten constitute under 2.5% of the sample.

What this sample's time point label stands for: approximately 11 months on ibrutinib. For TCR beta library preparation, approximately 2 micrograms of genomic DNA was extracted from cryopreserved PBMCs. Longitudinal blood samples from CLL patients on ibrutinib monotherapy were analyzed using high-throughput TCR beta sequencing. Patients were enrolled in a phase 2 open-label single-center ibrutinib monotherapy trial. Sequences were derived from PBMCs, sampled after 12 months of ibrutinib treatment. The origin of this receptor is a human donor with chronic lymphocytic leukemia.

In nucleotides, the sequence is TGTGCCAGCAGTGAACAACGAAGCTATGGCTACACCTTC. Its protein product is CASSEQRSYGYTF. The V and J segments used are TRBV25-1 and TRBJ1-2, with no confidently assigned D gene. The CDR1 and CDR2 encoded by the germline V gene are MGHDK and SYGVNS. The trim is 2 bases for V and 4 bases for J, with a gap of 8 bases between the germline ends. The CDR3 numbers 13 residues from cysteine through phenylalanine. Just the 39-base CDR3 DNA is kept, in frame starting at base 1.